Below, 21 T cell receptor beta chains from the same sample are listed, as sequenced in a study of CD8 T cells in ankylosing spondylitis. TCRdb re-called the 5' RACE reads with MiXCR, one entry per CDR3 protein. Among 35,000 to 45,000 distinct CDR3 sequences listed, roughly 9.6% were seen once. Sequences were obtained from blood, either unsorted or a sorted T cell fraction (not recorded which). These receptors came from a male donor with ankylosing spondylitis or in good health (not recorded which).

This clonotype was found many times. V gene TRBV2 combines with J gene TRBJ1-1; no definite D call. V lost 7 bases to trimming and J lost 6 bases, with 12 bases between them. Germline V gene data show CDR1 as SNHLY and CDR2 as FYNNEI. There are 12 residues in the CDR3. The CDR3 coding sequence is TGTGCCAGCAAGGTTTCGGGCTCTGAAGCTTTCTTT. Its protein product is CASKVSGSEAFF.

In this sample, this clonotype turned up many times. The chain is built from TRBV5-1 and TRBJ2-3; no definite D call. The CDR3 spans 15 residues. Between the trimmed V and J ends, which lost 0 bases and 0 bases, there was a span of 8 bases. Looked up from germline, CDR1 is SGHRS and CDR2 is YFSETQ. This CDR3 reads CASSLALRSTDTQYF. CDR3 nucleotides: TGCGCCAGCAGCTTGGCGCTACGCAGCACAGATACGCAGTATTTT.

This clonotype has at least ten counts. The V and J genes are TRBV12-3 or TRBV12-4 and TRBJ2-5; tentatively, D is TRBD1 (5 bases). V gave up 6 bases and J gave up 1 base, with 9 bases separating them. There are 13 residues in the CDR3. The chain's CDR3 is CASSQGIQETQYF. The CDR3 coding sequence is TGTGCCAGCAGCCAGGGTATCCAAGAGACCCAGTACTTC.

This clonotype appeared a few times. The genes are TRBV20-1 and TRBJ1-6, with D perhaps matching TRBD1 (6 bases). This CDR3 is built from 14 residues. The germline V gene encodes CDR1 DFQATT and CDR2 SNEGSKA (reference sequence). V shed 6 bases and J shed 7 bases, with 16 bases lying between them. CDR3 residues: CSATPGTTNSPLHF. CDR3 DNA sequence: TGCAGTGCAACTCCCGGGACAACAAATTCACCCCTCCACTTT.

This clonotype was recorded at least ten times. J is TRBJ2-2 and V is TRBV25-1; maybe TRBD1 (6 bases). Trimming took 5 bases from V and 2 from J, leaving 12 bases between them. The CDR3 contains 15 residues. CDR1 and CDR2 from the germline V gene are MGHDK and SYGVNS. The CDR3 sequence: CASSSRTVNTGELFF. DNA for the CDR3: TGTGCCAGCAGTTCCCGGACAGTAAACACCGGGGAGCTGTTTTTT. Combining the CDR3 with reference TRBV25-1 and TRBJ2-2 gives the whole variable domain EADIYQTPRYLVIGTGKKITLECSQTMGHDKMYWYQQDPGMELHLIHYSYGVNSTEKGDLSSESTVSRIRTEHFPLTLESARPSHTSQYLCASSSRTVNTGELFFGEGSRLTVL.

The CDR3 sequence: CASSGLRGLDNEQFF. For the CDR3, the DNA is TGTGCCAGTAGTGGCCTACGCGGCCTAGACAATGAGCAGTTCTTC. V usage is TRBV19 and J usage is TRBJ2-1; the D is unclear. This CDR3 has 15 residues. V was trimmed by 5 bases and J by 5 bases, leaving 16 bases between them. Germline V gene data show CDR1 as LNHDA and CDR2 as SQIVND (reference sequence).

The chain recombines TRBV7-9 with TRBJ2-2; D not resolved. Trimming removed 1 base from V and 1 base from J, with 7 bases in between. CDR3 size: 15 residues. The germline gives CDR1 SEHNR, CDR2 FQNEAQ (reference sequence). CDR3 sequence (DNA): TGTGCCAGCAGCTTAGTGCGAGGGAACACCGGGGAGCTGTTTTTT. The encoded protein is CASSLVRGNTGELFF.

This chain joins TRBV7-2 and TRBJ2-6, with TRBD1 as a possible D gene (5 bases). In germline, CDR1 is SGHTA, CDR2 FQGNSA. Trimming stripped 3 bases from V and 0 bases from J, with 6 bases between. This CDR3 spans 15 amino acids. The CDR3 DNA reads as TGTGCCAGCAGCTTTAGGGGCTCTGGGGCCAACGTCCTGACTTTC. Translating gives CASSFRGSGANVLTF.

The chain combines TRBV6-1 with TRBJ2-1, with 7 bases matching TRBD2. CDR1 is MNHNS and CDR2 is SASEGT in the germline V gene. V dropped 1 base and J dropped 4; count of bases not matched to a gene: 7. This CDR3 contains 16 residues. As DNA, the CDR3 is TGTGCCAGCAGTGAAGAATTAGTTAGCGGGTACAATGAGCAGTTCTTC. Translating gives CASSEELVSGYNEQFF.

A few counts support this clonotype. The chain has TRBV7-6 and TRBJ1-6; tentative D call: TRBD1 (5 bases). Trimming pared 1 base from V and 7 bases from J, leaving 11 bases between. The CDR3 extends over 15 amino acids. CDR1 is SGHVS and CDR2 is FNYEAQ in the germline V gene. The CDR3 DNA follows: TGTGCCAGCAGCTTAGTCGCAGGGTACAATTCACCCCTCCACTTT. This codes for CASSLVAGYNSPLHF.

This clonotype was detected ten times or more. This chain links TRBV5-6 with TRBJ1-5; D unclear. Per the germline V gene, CDR1 is SGHDT and CDR2 is YYEEEE. The CDR3 spans 17 residues. Trimming cost V 1 base and J 2 bases, with 16 bases left between them. The CDR3 loop reads CASSLLAGSAGNQPQHF. The CDR3 bases are TGTGCCAGCAGCTTGTTAGCGGGGTCAGCAGGCAATCAGCCCCAGCATTTT.

This clonotype was seen at least ten times. The chain couples TRBV24-1 to TRBJ1-5; the match to TRBD1 covers 7 bases. CDR1 and CDR2 from the germline V gene are KGHDR and SFDVKD. The CDR3 contains 16 residues. V was clipped by 4 bases and J by 2 bases; unmatched bases: 7. In nucleotides, the CDR3 is TGTGCCACCAGTGACAGGGGGGGCTTGGGCAATCAGCCCCAGCATTTT. Its protein product is CATSDRGGLGNQPQHF.

This clonotype was counted at least ten times. The chain is built from TRBV5-5 and TRBJ2-2; D is possibly TRBD1 (6 bases). Germline V gene sequence: CDR1 SGHKS, CDR2 YYEKEE (reference sequence). Trimming shortened V by 6 bases and J by 0 bases, and 9 bases separated the two germline ends. This CDR3 comprises 14 residues. The CDR3 region is CASIGTPNTGELFF. The CDR3 nucleotides are TGTGCCAGCATAGGGACACCGAACACCGGGGAGCTGTTTTTT.

This clonotype came up many times. The chain links TRBV3-1 to TRBJ2-7, with 11 bases aligning to TRBD2. V shed 4 bases and J 2 bases; nucleotides not matched to a gene: 4. This CDR3 is built from 15 residues. Per the germline V gene, CDR1 is LGHDT and CDR2 is YNNKEL (reference sequence). In DNA, the CDR3 is TGTGCCAGCAGCCTTAGCGGGGGGGCCGCCTACGAGCAGTACTTC. As protein: CASSLSGGAAYEQYF.

This clonotype was observed a few times. The V and J genes are TRBV6-5 and TRBJ2-5; weak D call: TRBD1 (6 bases). V was clipped by 0 bases and J by 3 bases, with 8 bases between them. The length of the CDR3 is 14 residues. CDR1 and CDR2 (germline): MNHEY, SVGAGI. The CDR3 DNA reads TGTGCCAGCAGTTACTCGGGGACAAAAGAGACCCAGTACTTC. It yields the protein CASSYSGTKETQYF.

The sample holds many counts of this clonotype. The chain recombines TRBV12-3 or TRBV12-4 with TRBJ1-1; D call uncertain. This CDR3 comprises 21 residues. The V end was cut by 3 bases, the J end by 0 bases, with 29 bases between. This chain's CDR3 is CASSFRVRPSTAAIMNTEAFF. The CDR3 DNA follows: TGTGCCAGCAGTTTCCGGGTCAGACCGAGTACGGCGGCCATAATGAACACTGAAGCTTTCTTT.

This clonotype was recorded many times. The chain recombines TRBV6-6 with TRBJ2-3; maybe TRBD1 (5 bases). V shed 6 bases and J shed 1 base, with 8 bases lying between them. Germline CDR1 reads MNHNY; CDR2 reads SVGAGI (reference sequence). CDR3 length: 13 amino acids. CDR3 bases: TGTGCCAGCAGAGAGACAGGCACAGATACGCAGTATTTT. Translated: CASRETGTDTQYF.

This clonotype has at least ten counts. The gene calls are TRBV6-1 and TRBJ1-6; D is unclear. The CDR3 is made up of 14 amino acids. The V and J ends lost 8 bases and 0 bases respectively, with 8 bases between them. Germline loops: CDR1 MNHNS, CDR2 SASEGT. CDR3 nucleotide sequence: TGTGCCAGCGCGTCCAGCTCCTATAATTCACCCCTCCACTTT. It specifies CASASSSYNSPLHF.

This clonotype was detected ten times or more. The V gene is TRBV6-5, the J gene TRBJ2-7; TRBD1 agrees at 9 bases. The V gene end was trimmed by 4 bases and the J gene end by 5 bases; junction bases not matched to a gene: 6. Germline V gene sequence: CDR1 MNHEY, CDR2 SVGAGI. CDR3 length: 14 amino acids. The CDR3 coding sequence is TGTGCCAGCAGTTCGGGACAGGGTGTTGACGAGCAGTACTTC. Amino acid sequence: CASSSGQGVDEQYF.

This clonotype has a count of ten or more. The chain combines TRBV2 with TRBJ2-7; D is unclear. V was clipped by 2 bases and J by 5 bases, with 10 bases between them. Germline CDR1 is SNHLY and CDR2 is FYNNEI. The CDR3 runs 13 residues. The CDR3 DNA reads TGTGCCAGCAGTGAACGCGAGCTTAACGAGCAGTACTTC. Translating it yields CASSERELNEQYF.

This clonotype was seen at least ten times. The chain is built from TRBV4-2 and TRBJ1-4; TRBD1 matches at 8 bases. The length of the CDR3 is 17 residues. Germline assignment: CDR1 LGHNA and CDR2 YNFKEQ. Trimming removed 0 bases from V and 0 bases from J; junction bases left unmatched: 3. The CDR3 DNA is TGTGCCAGCAGCCAAGATGGGACAGGCTCAACTAATGAAAAACTGTTTTTT. Its protein is CASSQDGTGSTNEKLFF.